Each of the 32 T cell receptor beta chains below was sequenced from the same sample in a study of shared clonotypes between healthy human individuals. Produced via immunoSEQ multiplex PCR; TCRdb's table is partial and in-frame only. The profile shows around 560,000 clones, 85% to 95% of them singletons. As defined, naive CD8 cells were CD45RO-negative and positively selected for CCR7, with terminally differentiated effector memory CD45RA+ cells excluded. The sequencing input was naive CD8+ T cells sorted from blood. The receptors originated from a woman in her twenties or thirties in good health.

The chain links TRBV18 to TRBJ2-5, with D perhaps assigned TRBD1 or TRBD2 (5 bases each). The V gene's germline CDR1 is KGHSH and CDR2 LQKENI. V gave up 3 bases and J gave up 0 bases, with 14 bases separating them. The CDR3 runs to 16 residues. The CDR3 sequence is CASSPVGGGYQETQYF. The CDR3 region has the DNA TGTGCCAGCTCACCCGTAGGTGGGGGATACCAAGAGACCCAGTACTTC. The variable domain in full, completed from reference TRBV18 and TRBJ2-5, reads NAGVMQNPRHLVRRRGQEARLRCSPMKGHSHVYWYRQLPEEGLKFMVYLQKENIIDESGMPKERFSAEFPKEGPSILRIQQVVRGDSAAYFCASSPVGGGYQETQYFGPGTRLLVL.

V gene TRBV28 combines with J gene TRBJ1-5; the D gene is possibly TRBD1 (6 bases). The CDR3 extends over 18 amino acids. V gave up 6 bases and J gave up 0 bases, with 21 bases separating them. CDR1 is MDHEN, CDR2 SYDVKM, per germline. The CDR3 region is CASRPGQTLRTSNQPQHF. In DNA form, the CDR3 reads TGTGCCAGCAGACCTGGACAGACCCTTAGAACTAGCAATCAGCCCCAGCATTTT.

V gene TRBV2 combines with J gene TRBJ2-7; tentatively, D is TRBD2 (6 bases). Per the germline V gene, CDR1 is SNHLY and CDR2 is FYNNEI. Trimming pared 5 bases from V and 2 bases from J, leaving 13 bases between. The CDR3 is made up of 14 amino acids. This chain's CDR3 is CASSTTSFTYEQYF. CDR3 sequence (DNA): TGTGCCAGCAGTACGACTAGTTTCACCTACGAGCAGTACTTC.

J is TRBJ1-2 and V is TRBV14; 8 positions match TRBD1. Germline values: CDR1 SGHDN, CDR2 FVKESK. V lost 4 bases and J lost 7; bases outside the gene matches: 2. This CDR3 is built from 12 residues. The CDR3 protein is CASSPQGAGYTF. CDR3 nucleotide sequence: TGTGCCAGCAGCCCGCAGGGGGCTGGCTACACCTTC.

J is TRBJ1-3 and V is TRBV29-1; no clear D. The CDR3 extends over 13 amino acids. Germline V gene data show CDR1 as SQVTM and CDR2 as ANQGSEA. V was clipped by 5 bases and J by 2 bases, with 10 bases between them. The CDR3 nucleotides read TGCAGCGTTCTGGTGAGGACTGGAAACACCATATATTTT. Translation: CSVLVRTGNTIYF.

The chain carries TRBV7-9 and TRBJ2-7; D remains ambiguous. Trimming removed 4 bases from V and 7 bases from J, with 14 bases in between. Germline values: CDR1 SEHNR, CDR2 FQNEAQ (reference sequence). This CDR3 region has 13 residues. The CDR3 sequence is CASSWEGYWEQYF. CDR3 DNA: TGTGCCAGCAGCTGGGAAGGCTATTGGGAGCAGTACTTC.

The genes are TRBV27 and TRBJ1-3, with TRBD1 matching 11 bases. J lost 7 bases, V lost 6 bases, and 14 bases had no gene match. The CDR3 runs 17 residues. Germline lookup yields CDR1 MNHEY and CDR2 SMNVEV (reference sequence). The CDR3 region is CASSQTPRTGGRNTIYF. The CDR3 DNA is TGTGCCAGCAGCCAGACTCCCCGGACAGGGGGCCGGAACACCATATATTTT.

The rearrangement joins TRBV19 to TRBJ1-1, with TRBD1 as a possible D gene (5 bases). Trimming took 3 bases from V and 8 from J, leaving 16 bases between them. Germline loops: CDR1 LNHDA, CDR2 SQIVND (reference sequence). CDR3 length equals 14 residues. As DNA, the CDR3 is TGTGCCAGTAGTATTAGGGGTAGCTGGGAGGAAGCTTTCTTT. It codes for CASSIRGSWEEAFF.

Here the CDR3 reads CASSQQGAGNEQFF. CDR3 in DNA: TGTGCCAGCAGTCAACAGGGGGCGGGGAATGAGCAGTTCTTC. The V call is TRBV6-5, the J call TRBJ2-1; 9 nucleotides line up with TRBD1. Germline V lookup: CDR1 MNHEY, CDR2 SVGAGI. The CDR3 has 14 amino acids. The V and J ends lost 5 bases and 7 bases, in that order; junction bases with no gene match: 6.

This sequence joins TRBV10-3 and TRBJ2-3; TRBD1 or TRBD2 may be the D gene (5 bases each). This CDR3 has 14 amino acids. Between the trimmed V and J ends, which lost 6 bases and 1 base, there was a span of 11 bases. Germline V gene data show CDR1 as ENHRY and CDR2 as SYGVKD. CDR3 sequence: CAISRVGGTDTQYF. CDR3 DNA: TGTGCCATCAGCAGGGTGGGGGGCACAGATACGCAGTATTTT.

In the case of this clone: The sample contains more than one DNA sequence encoding this CDR3. The chain carries TRBV27 and TRBJ1-5; D is ambiguous. V shed 2 bases and J shed 2 bases, with 4 bases lying between them. The germline CDR1 and CDR2 sequences are MNHEY and SMNVEV (reference sequence). The CDR3 loop spans 13 amino acids. The DNA of the CDR3 is TGTGCCAGCAGTTTAGCGGGCAATCAGCCCCAGCATTTT. Its protein is CASSLAGNQPQHF.

The chain employs TRBV5-8 and TRBJ1-2; D gene unclear. The CDR3 is 15 residues long. CDR1 and CDR2 (germline): SGHTS, YDEGEE. With 0 bases removed from V and 6 bases from J, the gap between germline ends came to 15 bases. The CDR3 sequence: CASSLGLGGRDGYTF. DNA of the CDR3: TGTGCCAGCAGCTTGGGACTGGGAGGGAGAGATGGCTACACCTTC.

This clone was seen only once. The chain recombines TRBV4-2 with TRBJ2-2, with D unclear. Germline lookup yields CDR1 LGHNA and CDR2 YNFKEQ. V lost 1 base and J 0 bases, leaving 6 bases between the germline ends. The CDR3 loop spans 15 amino acids. CDR3 sequence reads: CASSQGVSNTGELFF. The DNA for the CDR3 is TGTGCCAGCAGCCAAGGCGTTTCGAACACCGGGGAGCTGTTTTTT.

The V call is TRBV9, the J call TRBJ2-1; D gene unclear. Germline CDR1 is SGDLS and CDR2 is YYNGEE. This CDR3 contains 16 residues. Deletions cut 0 bases from V and 5 bases from J, with 15 bases between. For the CDR3, the DNA is TGTGCCAGCAGCGTAGGTAATCGGCCTACCCACAATGAGCAGTTCTTC. This translates into CASSVGNRPTHNEQFF. Based on the CDR3 plus reference TRBV9 and TRBJ2-1, the full variable domain is DSGVTQTPKHLITATGQRVTLRCSPRSGDLSVYWYQQSLDQGLQFLIQYYNGEERAKGNILERFSAQQFPDLHSELNLSSLELGDSALYFCASSVGNRPTHNEQFFGPGTRLTVL.

CDR3 sequence: CASSERDKLSVGYTF. CDR3 bases: TGTGCCAGCAGTGAGCGGGACAAATTGTCGGTTGGCTACACCTTC. V is TRBV6-1 and J is TRBJ1-2; tentative D call: TRBD1 (6 bases). With 3 bases removed from V and 7 bases from J, the gap between germline ends came to 18 bases. The CDR3 sequence is 15 residues long. Germline-derived CDR1 and CDR2 are MNHNS and SASEGT.

The gene calls are TRBV19 and TRBJ2-3, with D perhaps given as TRBD1 or TRBD2 (5 bases each). The germline V gene encodes CDR1 LNHDA and CDR2 SQIVND (reference sequence). The CDR3 runs 14 residues. V was clipped by 7 bases and J by 0 bases, with 11 bases between them. The CDR3 reads CASTMGESTDTQYF. As DNA, the CDR3 is TGTGCCAGTACCATGGGGGAGAGCACAGATACGCAGTATTTT.

The chain carries TRBV19 and TRBJ1-5; no clear D. V lost 6 bases to trimming and J lost 4 bases, with 13 bases between them. Germline assignment: CDR1 LNHDA and CDR2 SQIVND (reference sequence). This CDR3 comprises 14 residues. CDR3 sequence (DNA): TGTGCCAGTAGCTTGTGGGCAGCGAATCAGCCCCAGCATTTT. Translated: CASSLWAANQPQHF.

V gene TRBV6-5 combines with J gene TRBJ2-2, with a possible D match to TRBD2 (6 bases). Trimming took off 2 bases at V and 9 bases at J, with 7 bases between the two ends. This CDR3 comprises 12 residues. Germline CDR1 is MNHEY and CDR2 is SVGAGI. CDR3 residues: CASSYGGRELFF. The CDR3 nucleotides are TGTGCCAGCAGTTACGGCGGGAGGGAGCTGTTTTTT.

The chain recombines TRBV27 with TRBJ2-1; TRBD2 matches at 10 bases. V trimming: 6 bases; J trimming: 4 bases; junction bases outside the gene matches: 9. Germline V lookup: CDR1 MNHEY, CDR2 SMNVEV (reference sequence). The CDR3 extends over 16 amino acids. CDR3 protein: CASSDTGLADYNEQFF. The CDR3 DNA reads as TGTGCCAGCAGCGATACCGGACTAGCGGATTACAATGAGCAGTTCTTC.

The V gene is TRBV14, the J gene TRBJ1-2; no clear D gene. V gave up 4 bases and J gave up 2 bases, with 14 bases separating them. The CDR3 covers 15 residues. Per germline, CDR1 SGHDN and CDR2 FVKESK. For the CDR3, the DNA is TGTGCCAGCAGCCCCCTTTCCGGGCCAAACTATGGCTACACCTTC. Residues: CASSPLSGPNYGYTF.

The chain recombines TRBV28 with TRBJ1-1; D may be TRBD1 (5 bases). The CDR3 has 11 residues. V was trimmed by 6 bases and J by 8 bases, leaving 10 bases between them. Germline assignment: CDR1 MDHEN and CDR2 SYDVKM. Here the CDR3 reads CASRLGGEAFF. CDR3 DNA: TGTGCCAGCAGACTGGGGGGGGAAGCTTTCTTT.

As to this clone: The sample carries other DNA sequences with the same CDR3. The V gene is TRBV5-1, the J gene TRBJ2-7, with D possibly TRBD1 on 5 matching bases. This CDR3 comprises 12 residues. V lost 0 bases, J lost 6 bases, and 7 bases lay in between. The germline V gene has CDR1 SGHRS and CDR2 YFSETQ. CDR3 loop: CASSLGRGEQYF. The CDR3 DNA reads as TGCGCCAGCAGCTTGGGTAGGGGCGAGCAGTACTTC.

This chain uses TRBV1 with TRBJ2-2; TRBD2 is taken as the D call from the table, unchecked against the DNA. TRBV1 is a pseudogene locus. The CDR3 loop spans 20 amino acids. Written as DNA, the CDR3 is TGCACCAGCAGCCAAGGAGCAGGTAGCGGACAAGAACAGAACACCGGGGAGCTGTTTTTT. Translation: CTSSQGAGSGQEQNTGELFF.

This chain links TRBV13 with TRBJ2-1; 14 bases match TRBD2. The germline CDR1 and CDR2 sequences are PRHDT and FYEKMQ (reference sequence). With V trimmed by 5 bases and J by 10 bases, 10 bases remained unmatched. This CDR3 region has 16 residues. The CDR3 nucleotides are TGTGCCAGCAGCAGACAGACTAGCGGGAGGGCCAAAGAGCAGTTCTTC. Residues: CASSRQTSGRAKEQFF.

The genes are TRBV2 and TRBJ1-1; D not resolved. Looked up from germline, CDR1 is SNHLY and CDR2 is FYNNEI. The germline V and J ends were trimmed by 8 bases and 4 bases, with 17 bases remaining between them. This CDR3 is 14 amino acids long. The DNA for the CDR3 is TGTGCCAGCGACTATGCACGAGACGTCACTGAAGCTTTCTTT. Its translation is CASDYARDVTEAFF.

In this sample, this clone turned up once. The chain employs TRBV7-8 and TRBJ2-7; D is ambiguous. V was cut by 3 bases and J by 0 bases, with 9 bases left in between. Germline V lookup: CDR1 SGHVS, CDR2 FQNEAQ. This CDR3 spans 14 amino acids. Here the CDR3 DNA reads TGTGCCAGCAGCTTGGTGAGTGGCTCCTACGAGCAGTACTTC. It encodes CASSLVSGSYEQYF. The whole variable domain, remainder taken from reference TRBV7-8 and TRBJ2-7, is GAGVSQSPRYKVAKRGQDVALRCDPISGHVSLFWYQQALGQGPEFLTYFQNEAQLDKSGLPSDRFFAERPEGSVSTLKIQRTQQEDSAVYLCASSLVSGSYEQYFGPGTRLTVT.

The gene calls are TRBV4-1 and TRBJ2-5, with D hard to call. The J call may be in error: the DNA end matches TRBJ2-7 better. The CDR3 covers 15 residues. CDR1 and CDR2 (germline): MGHRA, YSYEKL. CDR3 loop: CASSDFEVSSYEQYF. The CDR3 region has the DNA TGCGCCAGCAGCGACTTCGAAGTGAGCTCCTACGAGCAGTACTTC.

Concerning this clone itself: The sample holds other DNA sequences that translate to the same CDR3. V and J are TRBV7-9 and TRBJ1-5; D is perhaps TRBD1 (6 bases). CDR3 length: 14 amino acids. Germline CDR1 reads SEHNR; CDR2 reads FQNEAQ (reference sequence). V gave up 3 bases and J gave up 2 bases, with 8 bases separating them. CDR3 nucleotides: TGTGCCAGCAGCTTGGGGGCAGGCAATCAGCCCCAGCATTTT. Encoded protein: CASSLGAGNQPQHF.

V is TRBV30 and J is TRBJ2-7; D perhaps matches TRBD2 (5 bases). This CDR3 region has 11 residues. V lost 5 bases and J 4 bases, leaving 9 bases between the germline ends. The germline gives CDR1 GTSNPN, CDR2 SVGIG (reference sequence). CDR3 in amino acids: CAWVGSYEQYF. CDR3 bases: TGTGCCTGGGTAGGGAGTTACGAGCAGTACTTC.

V usage is TRBV5-6 and J usage is TRBJ2-4; 9 bases fit TRBD2. CDR1 SGHDT and CDR2 YYEEEE come from the germline V gene. The J segment lost 1 base and the V segment lost 4 bases, leaving 6 bases of the junction unmatched. The CDR3 loop spans 16 amino acids. The CDR3 bases are TGTGCCAGCAGCACCTCCGCGGGAGGGGCCAAAAACATTCAGTACTTC. It codes for CASSTSAGGAKNIQYF.

The chain employs TRBV4-1 and TRBJ1-1, with TRBD1 identical over 7 bases. The germline CDR1 and CDR2 sequences are MGHRA and YSYEKL. The V and J ends lost 2 bases and 1 base, in that order; junction bases with no gene match: 4. This CDR3 spans 15 amino acids. The CDR3: CASSQRQGSNTEAFF. CDR3 in DNA: TGCGCCAGCAGCCAAAGACAGGGATCGAACACTGAAGCTTTCTTT.

The V gene is TRBV7-9, the J gene TRBJ1-1; D unclear. The V end lost 3 bases, the J end lost 7 bases, and 9 bases lay between the germline ends. The CDR3 length is 12 residues. Germline V gene sequence: CDR1 SEHNR, CDR2 FQNEAQ (reference sequence). CDR3 protein: CASSFANGEAFF. The CDR3 nucleotides are TGTGCCAGCAGCTTCGCGAATGGTGAAGCTTTCTTT.